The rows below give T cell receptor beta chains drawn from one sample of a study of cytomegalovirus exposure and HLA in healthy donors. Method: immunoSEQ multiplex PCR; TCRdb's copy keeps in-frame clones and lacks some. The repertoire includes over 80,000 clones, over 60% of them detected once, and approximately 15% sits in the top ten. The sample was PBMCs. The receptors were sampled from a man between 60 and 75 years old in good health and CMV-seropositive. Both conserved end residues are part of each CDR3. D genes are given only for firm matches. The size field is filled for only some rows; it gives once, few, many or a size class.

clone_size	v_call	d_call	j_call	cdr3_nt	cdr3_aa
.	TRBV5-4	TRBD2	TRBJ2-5	TGTGCCAGCAGCTTGGCGGGGAGGGAAGAGACCCAGTACTTC	CASSLAGREETQYF
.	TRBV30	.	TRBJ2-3	TGTGCCTGGAGTGTTTCCCCGGGCACAGATACGCAGTATTTT	CAWSVSPGTDTQYF
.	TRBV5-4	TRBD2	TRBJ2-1	TGTGCCAGCAGCTCTGAGTGGGGGGGCTCCTACAATGAGCAGTTCTTC	CASSSEWGGSYNEQFF
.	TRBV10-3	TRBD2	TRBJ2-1	TGTGCCATCAGTGATAGCGGGGGGGCCTACAATGAGCAGTTCTTC	CAISDSGGAYNEQFF
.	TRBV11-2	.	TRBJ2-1	TGTGCCAGCACCCTCCTGGGGGGGGCCAATGAGCAGTTCTTC	CASTLLGGANEQFF
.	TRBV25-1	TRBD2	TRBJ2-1	TGTGCCAGCCGCTTAGCGGGGGGCCTACCGGATGAGCAGTTCTTC	CASRLAGGLPDEQFF
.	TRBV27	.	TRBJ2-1	TGTGCCAGCAGTTTACCCCGACAGGTAGGGGGCAATGAGCAGTTCTTC	CASSLPRQVGGNEQFF
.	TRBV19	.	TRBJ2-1	TGTGCCAGTAGTATTGACTTCTACAATGAGCAGTTCTTC	CASSIDFYNEQFF
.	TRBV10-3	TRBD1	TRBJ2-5	TGTGCCACGGGACAGCAAGAGACCCAGTACTTC	CATGQQETQYF
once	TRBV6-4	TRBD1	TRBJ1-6	TGTGCCAGCAGCCGGGACAGGGGACATCGTTCACCCCTCCACTTT	CASSRDRGHRSPLHF
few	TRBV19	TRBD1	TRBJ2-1	TGTGCCAGTAGTAAGGCAGGGGGCTTGGGCTCCTACAATGAGCAGTTCTTC	CASSKAGGLGSYNEQFF
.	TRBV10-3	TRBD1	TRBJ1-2	TGTGCCATCAGTGAGTCCGCGGCAGGGGGTAATGGCTACACCTTC	CAISESAAGGNGYTF
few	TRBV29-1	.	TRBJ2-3	TGCAGCGTTGAAATACTAGATACTAGCACAGATACGCAGTATTTT	CSVEILDTSTDTQYF
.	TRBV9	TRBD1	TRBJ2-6	TGTGCCAGCAGAAAAGGGGGCGCTGGGGCCAACGTCCTGACTTTC	CASRKGGAGANVLTF
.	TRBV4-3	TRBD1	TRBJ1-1	TGCGCCAGCAGCCAAGAAACAGGGGTCGAGAACACTGAAGCTTTCTTT	CASSQETGVENTEAFF
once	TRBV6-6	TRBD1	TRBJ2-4	TGTGCCAGCAGTCCCGGGACAGCTGGGGACAAAAACATTCAGTACTTC	CASSPGTAGDKNIQYF
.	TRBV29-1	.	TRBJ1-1	TGCAGCGTTCGGTGGGGCCTGGGCACTGAAGCTTTCTTT	CSVRWGLGTEAFF
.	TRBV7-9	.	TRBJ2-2	TGTGCCAGCAGTCCAACAGGGACCGGGGAGCTGTTTTTT	CASSPTGTGELFF
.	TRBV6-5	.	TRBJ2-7	TGTGCCAGCAGTTACAATCAGGACTACGAGCAGTACTTC	CASSYNQDYEQYF
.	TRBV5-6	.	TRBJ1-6	TGTGCCAGCAGCTTGGCTAGGGGCACTAATTCACCCCTCCACTTT	CASSLARGTNSPLHF
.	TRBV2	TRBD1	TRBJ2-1	TGTGCCAGCACAGGGGACAGAGACAATGAGCAGTTCTTC	CASTGDRDNEQFF
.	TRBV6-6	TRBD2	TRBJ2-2	TGTGCCAGCAGTTACAAAACTAGCGGAGACACCGGGGAGCTGTTTTTT	CASSYKTSGDTGELFF
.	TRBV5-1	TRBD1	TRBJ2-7	TGCGCCAGCAGCATGGACAGGGTGGGCTACGAGCAGTACTTC	CASSMDRVGYEQYF
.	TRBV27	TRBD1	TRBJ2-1	TGTGCCAGCAGTTTATATGGGACAGGCCCCAGTGAGCAGTTCTTC	CASSLYGTGPSEQFF
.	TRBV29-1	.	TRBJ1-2	TGCAGCGTCATCAGGGACATTACAGATGGCTACACCTTC	CSVIRDITDGYTF
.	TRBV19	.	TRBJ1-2	TGTGCCAGTAGTATATACGGCGGGTCTGAGTATGGCTACACCTTC	CASSIYGGSEYGYTF
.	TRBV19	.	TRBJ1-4	TGTGCCAGTAGTATAATGGACAGCCCTAATGAAAAACTGTTTTTT	CASSIMDSPNEKLFF
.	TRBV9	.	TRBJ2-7	TGTGCCAGCAGCGTAGCGGGATCTACCTACGAGCAGTACTTC	CASSVAGSTYEQYF
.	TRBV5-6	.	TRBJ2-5	TGTGCCAGCAGCTTGCTCGAGACCCAGTACTTC	CASSLLETQYF
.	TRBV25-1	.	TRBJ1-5	TGTGCCAGCAGTTCAGGACAAATTAGCAATCAGCCCCAGCATTTT	CASSSGQISNQPQHF
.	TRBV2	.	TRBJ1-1	TGTGCCAGCATCCCCGTTAACCGGGACACTGAAGCTTTCTTT	CASIPVNRDTEAFF
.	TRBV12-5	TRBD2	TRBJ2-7	TGTGCTAGTGGTTTGGTCTCCCCCGTACAGGGAGGACTAGCGGGGGCCGACTACGAGCAGTACTTC	CASGLVSPVQGGLAGADYEQYF
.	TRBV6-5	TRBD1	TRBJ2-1	TGTGCCAGCAGTATCGACAGGGCCAATGGTAATGAGCAGTTCTTC	CASSIDRANGNEQFF
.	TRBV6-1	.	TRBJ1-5	TGTGCCAGCAGTACCTCGGGTCTTAGCAATCAGCCCCAGCATTTT	CASSTSGLSNQPQHF
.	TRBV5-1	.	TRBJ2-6	TGCGCCAGCAGCTTGGCGTCTGGGGCCAACGTCCTGACTTTC	CASSLASGANVLTF
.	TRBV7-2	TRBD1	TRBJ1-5	TGTGCCAGCAGCTTATTTCGCGGACAGGGTGGTCAGCCCCAGCATTTT	CASSLFRGQGGQPQHF